A selection of T cell receptor beta chains follows, all from one sample in a study of response to subunit inactivated influenza vaccine. Via MiXCR, TCRdb re-called the RT-PCR reads, giving one row per CDR3 protein. The repertoire includes fewer than 700,000 distinct CDR3 sequences, roughly 13% of them detected once, and about 12% sits in the top ten. Sample: PBMCs from blood, taken more than 35 days after vaccination. All receptors derive from a man aged 45-65 years who received an inactivated influenza vaccine. CDR3s include the opening cysteine and the closing phenylalanine or tryptophan. The D gene is left open where the match is weak. Size is stated for part of the rows, as once, few or many counts, or as a class when the clone is expanded.

DNA,CDR3,D,J,V,size
TGCAGCGTCACCCCGGGAATTAGACTAAACCAGCGAGCAGATACGCAGTATTTT,CSVTPGIRLNQRADTQYF,.,TRBJ2-3,TRBV29-1,few
TGTGCCAGCAGCCGTCTAGGTTCGGGGGCCGGGGAGCTGTTTTTT,CASSRLGSGAGELFF,.,TRBJ2-2,TRBV7-3,few
TGTGCCAGCAGCCAAGGGGGGACAACGTACCAAGAGACCCAGTACTTC,CASSQGGTTYQETQYF,.,TRBJ2-5,TRBV14,.
TGTGCCAGCAGTTCCCGACAGGGGATTCGCAATCAGCCCCAGCATTTT,CASSSRQGIRNQPQHF,TRBD1,TRBJ1-5,TRBV6-2/TRBV6-3,few
TGTGCCAGCAGTGCGCTAGCGTCCCCTTTGCATGAGCAGTTCTTC,CASSALASPLHEQFF,.,TRBJ2-1,TRBV6-1,few
TGTGCCAGCAGGGGTTTGGGACTGGCGCAGTTCTTC,CASRGLGLAQFF,.,TRBJ2-1,TRBV12-3/TRBV12-4,few
TGCGCCAGCAGCCAAGATCGAGTAGCCCACTACGAGCAGTACTTC,CASSQDRVAHYEQYF,.,TRBJ2-7,TRBV4-3,few
TGCGCCAGCAGCCAAGGGGGTTCAAACTATGGCTACACCTTC,CASSQGGSNYGYTF,.,TRBJ1-2,TRBV4-1,few
TGTGCCAGCAGCTTAGGTCTAGCGGGAGGGCCGGATGAGCAGTTCTTC,CASSLGLAGGPDEQFF,TRBD2,TRBJ2-1,TRBV11-3,.
TGCAGTGCTAGAGGAGACGCGGGAGTTGTCAATGAGCAGTTCTTC,CSARGDAGVVNEQFF,TRBD2,TRBJ2-1,TRBV20-1,.
TGTGCCAGCAGACTTACAGGGGCGAACACTGAAGCTTTCTTT,CASRLTGANTEAFF,TRBD1,TRBJ1-1,TRBV7-8,few
TGTGCCAGCAGTTTTAGCGGGAGGCAGGAGACCCAGTACTTC,CASSFSGRQETQYF,TRBD2,TRBJ2-5,TRBV2,.
TGCAGTGCCCTTGGGACTAGCGGCACAGATACGCAGTATTTT,CSALGTSGTDTQYF,TRBD2,TRBJ2-3,TRBV20-1,.
TGTGCCATCAGTGAGTCGGCCAGCGGGGGGGCGAATACGCAGTATTTT,CAISESASGGANTQYF,TRBD2,TRBJ2-3,TRBV10-3,.
TGTGCCAGCAGCCCCCTTAGTCGCACCGGGGAGCTGTTTTTT,CASSPLSRTGELFF,.,TRBJ2-2,TRBV12-3/TRBV12-4,few
TGCGCCAGCAGCCCCACCCCAGGGGGACTAGCGTCTGGCAATGAGCAGTTCTTC,CASSPTPGGLASGNEQFF,TRBD2,TRBJ2-1,TRBV5-1,few
TGCAGTGCTACGGGACTAGCGGGTCGCAATGAGCAGTTCTTC,CSATGLAGRNEQFF,TRBD2,TRBJ2-1,TRBV20-1,few
TGTGCCAGCAGTGACCCGGGACTAGCGAGAGAGCAGTACTTC,CASSDPGLAREQYF,TRBD2,TRBJ2-7,TRBV6-2/TRBV6-3,few
TGTGCCAGCAGCTTGGTCGGGGGAGGAAGCTACGAGCAGTACTTC,CASSLVGGGSYEQYF,.,TRBJ2-7,TRBV7-2,many
TGTGCCAGCAGTTACTCGCCAGGGGGCTTGGATAACTATGGCTACACCTTC,CASSYSPGGLDNYGYTF,TRBD1,TRBJ1-2,TRBV6-5,many
TGCAGCGGGGAGCAGGGGTTCTACAATGAGCAGTTCTTC,CSGEQGFYNEQFF,.,TRBJ2-1,TRBV29-1,.
TGTGCCACCAGCCCCCGGACCTCCATGGGAGATACGCAGTATTTT,CATSPRTSMGDTQYF,.,TRBJ2-3,TRBV15,.
TGTGCCAGCATGGGTGGCCCCGTCAACACCGGGGAGCTGTTTTTT,CASMGGPVNTGELFF,.,TRBJ2-2,TRBV7-2,.
TGTGCCAGCAGTTACGAAACTAGCGGGAGTCCTTTCGAGCAGTACTTC,CASSYETSGSPFEQYF,TRBD2,TRBJ2-7,TRBV6-5,few
TGTGCCAGCTCACTCCGAATTGGGACAGGGGCCCCCTACGAGCAGTACTTC,CASSLRIGTGAPYEQYF,TRBD1,TRBJ2-7,TRBV18,.
TGCAGCGTTGGACCCAGCGGAGATACGCAGTATTTT,CSVGPSGDTQYF,.,TRBJ2-3,TRBV29-1,few
TGTGCCAGCAGTGAATATGGCAGCTACGAGCAGTACTTC,CASSEYGSYEQYF,.,TRBJ2-7,TRBV25-1,few
TGCAGCGTTGGAGTAGGGGCCGTAGATACGCAGTATTTT,CSVGVGAVDTQYF,.,TRBJ2-3,TRBV29-1,few
TGTGCCATCAGTGAGTCTGTAGAGGGGTGGCGAGCTTTCTTT,CAISESVEGWRAFF,.,TRBJ1-1,TRBV10-3,few
TGTGCCAGCAGTCCTCATTTGCGCACAGATACGCAGTATTTT,CASSPHLRTDTQYF,.,TRBJ2-3,TRBV12-3/TRBV12-4,many
TGCGCCAGCAGCTTGGCCGTAGCGGGAGGAAGCACAGATACGCAGTATTTT,CASSLAVAGGSTDTQYF,TRBD2,TRBJ2-3,TRBV5-1,.
TGTGCCACCAGTGAATCAGGGCTTGGCAATCAGCCCCAGCATTTT,CATSESGLGNQPQHF,.,TRBJ1-5,TRBV24-1,few
TGCAGTGCTGGAAACCAGGGAGGCCCTGAAGCTTTCTTT,CSAGNQGGPEAFF,.,TRBJ1-1,TRBV20-1,few
TGTGCCAGCATCCCAGGCGGTTATGGGGCCAACGTCCTGACTTTC,CASIPGGYGANVLTF,.,TRBJ2-6,TRBV12-3/TRBV12-4,few
TGTGCCACCAGCCGCGAGAAGGGGACCTACGAGCAGTACTTC,CATSREKGTYEQYF,.,TRBJ2-7,TRBV15,many
TGTGCCAGCAGTTTGGGACAGGGTAGGGCCACCATATATTTT,CASSLGQGRATIYF,TRBD1,TRBJ1-3,TRBV6-5,few
TGCAGTGCTAAAGGCCCCACCGCCAATGAGCAGTTCTTC,CSAKGPTANEQFF,.,TRBJ2-1,TRBV20-1,many
TGTGCCCGGGCTAGCGGGATATCCTACAATGAGCAGTTCTTC,CARASGISYNEQFF,TRBD2,TRBJ2-1,TRBV30,.
TGTGCCAGCAGCTTACCAGCTAGCGGGGTGTGGGACATTCAGTACTTC,CASSLPASGVWDIQYF,TRBD2,TRBJ2-4,TRBV7-9,few
TGTGCCATCAGGGAGAGCGGGGACTCCTACGAGCAGTACTTC,CAIRESGDSYEQYF,TRBD2,TRBJ2-7,TRBV10-3,few
TGTGCCAGCAAATGGGTGGATGAGACCCAGTACTTC,CASKWVDETQYF,.,TRBJ2-5,TRBV6-5,.
TGCGCCAGCAGCCATAGCGGGGGGGCCTTTTACAATGAGCAGTTCTTC,CASSHSGGAFYNEQFF,TRBD2,TRBJ2-1,TRBV4-3,few
TGCAGCGCCAAGACTAGCACAGATACGCAGTATTTT,CSAKTSTDTQYF,.,TRBJ2-3,TRBV29-1,few
TGTGCCAGCAGTTTATATTTGGGTGGTGGTTCCTACAATGAGCAGTTCTTC,CASSLYLGGGSYNEQFF,.,TRBJ2-1,TRBV27,few
TGTGCCAGCAGCTTGGACTCTTGGGACAGGGGGACCTACGAGCAGTACTTC,CASSLDSWDRGTYEQYF,TRBD1,TRBJ2-7,TRBV7-9,few
TGTGCCAGCAGGCCCAGGGGCTACAATGAGCAGTTCTTC,CASRPRGYNEQFF,.,TRBJ2-1,TRBV7-6,.
TGTGCCACCAGCAGCCGAGCGGGGTTTTGGGATGAGCAGTTCTTC,CATSSRAGFWDEQFF,TRBD2,TRBJ2-1,TRBV15,.
TGTGCCAGCAGCCGGAAGGGGATGGGGTACAATGAGCAGTTCTTC,CASSRKGMGYNEQFF,.,TRBJ2-1,TRBV3-1,many
TGCAGTGTTCCGGGATCCAGCACCTACGAGCAGTACTTC,CSVPGSSTYEQYF,.,TRBJ2-7,TRBV20-1,few
TGTGCCAGCAGCCAAGGAGACAGGGCTTCTTCACCCCTCCACTTT,CASSQGDRASSPLHF,TRBD1,TRBJ1-6,TRBV3-1,.
TGCGCCAGCAGCACTACTAGCGGGGGCCTCCAAGAGACCCAGTACTTC,CASSTTSGGLQETQYF,TRBD2,TRBJ2-5,TRBV5-1,few
TGTGCCAGCATGCGGGGCGGACAGGGTGGTATCTATGGCTACACCTTC,CASMRGGQGGIYGYTF,TRBD1,TRBJ1-2,TRBV6-1,.
TGTGCCAGCAGTTTGGGGACCCCAGGGAACACTGAAGCTTTCTTT,CASSLGTPGNTEAFF,.,TRBJ1-1,TRBV27,few
TGCGCCAGCAGCTGGACCGGAATACAGTCCGATACGCAGTATTTT,CASSWTGIQSDTQYF,.,TRBJ2-3,TRBV5-1,.
TGCAGTGCCTATAGCGGGGGGGCTGGCAATGAGCAGTTCTTC,CSAYSGGAGNEQFF,TRBD2,TRBJ2-1,TRBV20-1,.